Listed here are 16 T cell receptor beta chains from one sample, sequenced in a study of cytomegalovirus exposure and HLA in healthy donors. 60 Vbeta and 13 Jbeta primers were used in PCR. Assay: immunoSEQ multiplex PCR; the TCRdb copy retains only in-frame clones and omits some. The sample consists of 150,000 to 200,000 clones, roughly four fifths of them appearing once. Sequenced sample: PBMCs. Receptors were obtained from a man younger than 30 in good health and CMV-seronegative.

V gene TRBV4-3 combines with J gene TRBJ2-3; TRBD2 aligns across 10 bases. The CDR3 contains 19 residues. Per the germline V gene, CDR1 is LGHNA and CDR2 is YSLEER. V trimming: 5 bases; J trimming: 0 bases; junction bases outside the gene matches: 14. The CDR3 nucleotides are TGCGCCAGCAGCGTCTACGGCAGCGGGGGGGAAATTAGCACAGATACGCAGTATTTT. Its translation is CASSVYGSGGEISTDTQYF.

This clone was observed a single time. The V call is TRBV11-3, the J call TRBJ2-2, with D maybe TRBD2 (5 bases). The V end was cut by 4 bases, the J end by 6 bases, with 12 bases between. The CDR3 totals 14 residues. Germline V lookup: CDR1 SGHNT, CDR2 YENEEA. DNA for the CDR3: TGTGCCAGCAGCTCCGATGGAGCGGCCGGGGAGCTGTTTTTT. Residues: CASSSDGAAGELFF.

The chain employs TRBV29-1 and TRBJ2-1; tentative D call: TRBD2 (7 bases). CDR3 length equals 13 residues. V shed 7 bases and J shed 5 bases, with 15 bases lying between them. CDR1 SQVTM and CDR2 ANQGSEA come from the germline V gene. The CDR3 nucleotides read TGCAGCGCCCAAGGGGGGGACAACAATGAGCAGTTCTTC. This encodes CSAQGGDNNEQFF.

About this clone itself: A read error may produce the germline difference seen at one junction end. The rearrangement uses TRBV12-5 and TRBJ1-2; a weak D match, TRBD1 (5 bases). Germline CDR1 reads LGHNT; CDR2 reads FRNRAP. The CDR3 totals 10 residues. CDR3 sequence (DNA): TGCGGGCAGGGCGGAGATGGCTACACCTTC. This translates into CGQGGDGYTF.

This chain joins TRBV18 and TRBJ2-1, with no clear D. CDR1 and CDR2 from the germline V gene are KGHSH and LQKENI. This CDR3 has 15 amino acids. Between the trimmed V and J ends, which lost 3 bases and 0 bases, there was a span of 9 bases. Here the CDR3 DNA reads TGTGCCAGCTCACCCAGATTCAGCTCCTACAATGAGCAGTTCTTC. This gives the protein CASSPRFSSYNEQFF. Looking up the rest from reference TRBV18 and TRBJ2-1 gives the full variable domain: NAGVMQNPRHLVRRRGQEARLRCSPMKGHSHVYWYRQLPEEGLKFMVYLQKENIIDESGMPKERFSAEFPKEGPSILRIQQVVRGDSAAYFCASSPRFSSYNEQFFGPGTRLTVL.

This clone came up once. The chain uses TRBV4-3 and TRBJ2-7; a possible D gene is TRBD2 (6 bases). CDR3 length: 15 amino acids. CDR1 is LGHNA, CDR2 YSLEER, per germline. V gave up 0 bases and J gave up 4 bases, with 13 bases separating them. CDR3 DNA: TGCGCCAGCAGCCAAGATCGGCGGGGTGGATACGAGCAGTACTTC. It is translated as CASSQDRRGGYEQYF.

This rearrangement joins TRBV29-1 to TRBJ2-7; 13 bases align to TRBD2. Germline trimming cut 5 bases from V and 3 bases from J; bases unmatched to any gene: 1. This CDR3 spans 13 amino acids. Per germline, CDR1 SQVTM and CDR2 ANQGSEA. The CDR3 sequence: CSVRTSGGYEQYF. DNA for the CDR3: TGCAGCGTTCGGACTAGCGGGGGCTACGAGCAGTACTTC.

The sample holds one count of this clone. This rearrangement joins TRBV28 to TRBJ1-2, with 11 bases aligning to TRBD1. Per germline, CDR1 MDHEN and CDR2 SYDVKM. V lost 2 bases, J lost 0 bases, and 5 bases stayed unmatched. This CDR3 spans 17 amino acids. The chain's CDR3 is CASSLRTGGFSNYGYTF. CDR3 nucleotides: TGTGCCAGCAGTTTAAGGACAGGGGGCTTTTCTAACTATGGCTACACCTTC.

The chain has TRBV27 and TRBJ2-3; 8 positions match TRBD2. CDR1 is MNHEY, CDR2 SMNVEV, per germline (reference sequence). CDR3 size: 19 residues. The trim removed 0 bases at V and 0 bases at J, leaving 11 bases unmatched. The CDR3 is CASSLSPGSGVTSTDTQYF. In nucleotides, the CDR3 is TGTGCCAGCAGTTTATCCCCGGGTAGCGGGGTTACTAGCACAGATACGCAGTATTTT.

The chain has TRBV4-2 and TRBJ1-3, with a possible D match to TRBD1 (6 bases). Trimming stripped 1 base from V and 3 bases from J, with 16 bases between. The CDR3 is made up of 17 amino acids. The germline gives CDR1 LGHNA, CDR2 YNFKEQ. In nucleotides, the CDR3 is TGTGCCAGCAGCCAAGCGATCTCTACAGGGAATGGAAACACCATATATTTT. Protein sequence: CASSQAISTGNGNTIYF.

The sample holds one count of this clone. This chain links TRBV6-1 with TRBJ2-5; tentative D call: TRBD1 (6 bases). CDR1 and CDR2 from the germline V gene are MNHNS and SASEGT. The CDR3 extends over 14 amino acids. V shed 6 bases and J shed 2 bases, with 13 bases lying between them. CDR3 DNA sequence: TGTGCCAGCAGCCGCTGGACAGATCAAGAGACCCAGTACTTC. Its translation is CASSRWTDQETQYF.

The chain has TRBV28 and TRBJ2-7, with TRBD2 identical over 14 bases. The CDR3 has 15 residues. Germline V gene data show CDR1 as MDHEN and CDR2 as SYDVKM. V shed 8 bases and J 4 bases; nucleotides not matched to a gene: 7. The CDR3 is CASLGTSGRGYEQYF. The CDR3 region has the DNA TGTGCCAGCCTTGGGACTAGCGGGAGAGGGTACGAGCAGTACTTC.

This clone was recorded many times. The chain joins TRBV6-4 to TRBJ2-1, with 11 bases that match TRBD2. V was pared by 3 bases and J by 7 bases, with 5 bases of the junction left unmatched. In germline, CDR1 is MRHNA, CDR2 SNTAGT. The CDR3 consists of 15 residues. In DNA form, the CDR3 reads TGTGCCAGCAGTGAAATAGCGGGGGGGCCGAATGAGCAGTTCTTC. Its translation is CASSEIAGGPNEQFF.

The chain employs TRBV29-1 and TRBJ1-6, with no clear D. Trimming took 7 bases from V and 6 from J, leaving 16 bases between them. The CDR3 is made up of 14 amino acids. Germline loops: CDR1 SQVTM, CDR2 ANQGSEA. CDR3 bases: TGCAGCGCCCGAGTCGGGTCGGGTAATTCACCCCTCCACTTT. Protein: CSARVGSGNSPLHF.

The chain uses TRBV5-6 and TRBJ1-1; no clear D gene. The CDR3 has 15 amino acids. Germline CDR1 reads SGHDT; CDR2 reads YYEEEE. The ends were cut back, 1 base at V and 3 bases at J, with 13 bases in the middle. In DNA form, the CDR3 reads TGTGCCAGCAGCTTGCTTCCGCGGAGGGACACTGAAGCTTTCTTT. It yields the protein CASSLLPRRDTEAFF.

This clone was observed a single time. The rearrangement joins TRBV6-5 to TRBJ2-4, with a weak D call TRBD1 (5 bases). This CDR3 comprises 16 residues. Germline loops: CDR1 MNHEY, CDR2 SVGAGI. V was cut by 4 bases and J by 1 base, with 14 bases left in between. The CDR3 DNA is TGTGCCAGCAGTTGGGGCAGGGAAGGGGCCAAAAACATTCAGTACTTC. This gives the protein CASSWGREGAKNIQYF.